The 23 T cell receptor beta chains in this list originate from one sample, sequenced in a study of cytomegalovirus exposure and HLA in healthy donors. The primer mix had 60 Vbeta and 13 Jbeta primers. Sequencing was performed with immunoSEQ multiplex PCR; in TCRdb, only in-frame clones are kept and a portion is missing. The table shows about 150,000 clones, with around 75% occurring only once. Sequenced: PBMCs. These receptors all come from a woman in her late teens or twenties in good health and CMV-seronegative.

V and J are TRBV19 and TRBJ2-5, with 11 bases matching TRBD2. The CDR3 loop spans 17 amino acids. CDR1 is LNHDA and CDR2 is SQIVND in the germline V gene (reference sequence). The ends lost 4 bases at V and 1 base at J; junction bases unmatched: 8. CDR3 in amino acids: CASSTGATSGIQETQYF. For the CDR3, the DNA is TGTGCCAGTAGTACGGGGGCGACTAGCGGGATCCAAGAGACCCAGTACTTC.

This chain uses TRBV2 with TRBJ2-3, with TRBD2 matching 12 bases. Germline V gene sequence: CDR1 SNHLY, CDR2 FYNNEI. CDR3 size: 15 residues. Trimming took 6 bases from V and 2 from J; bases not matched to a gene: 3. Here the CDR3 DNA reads TGTGCCAGCAGCGGACTAGCGGGACCCACAGATACGCAGTATTTT. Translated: CASSGLAGPTDTQYF.

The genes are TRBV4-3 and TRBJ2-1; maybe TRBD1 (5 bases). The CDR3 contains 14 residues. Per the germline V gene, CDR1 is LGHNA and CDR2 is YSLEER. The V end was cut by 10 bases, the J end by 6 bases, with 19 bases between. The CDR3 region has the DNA TGCGCCATTCTCAGGGTAGTTAGTACCAATGAGCAGTTCTTC. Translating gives CAILRVVSTNEQFF.

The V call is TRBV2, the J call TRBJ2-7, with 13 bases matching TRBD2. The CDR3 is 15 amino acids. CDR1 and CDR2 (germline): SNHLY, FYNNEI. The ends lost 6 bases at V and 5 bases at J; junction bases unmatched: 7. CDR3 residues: CASRDRGLAGNEQYV. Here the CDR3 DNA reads TGTGCCAGCAGGGACAGGGGACTAGCGGGAAACGAGCAGTACGTC.

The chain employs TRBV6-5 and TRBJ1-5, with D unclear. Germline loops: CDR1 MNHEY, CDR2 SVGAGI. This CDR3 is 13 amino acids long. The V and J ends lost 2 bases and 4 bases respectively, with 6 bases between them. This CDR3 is CASSYGVNQPQHF. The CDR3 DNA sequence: TGTGCCAGCAGTTACGGAGTAAATCAGCCCCAGCATTTT.

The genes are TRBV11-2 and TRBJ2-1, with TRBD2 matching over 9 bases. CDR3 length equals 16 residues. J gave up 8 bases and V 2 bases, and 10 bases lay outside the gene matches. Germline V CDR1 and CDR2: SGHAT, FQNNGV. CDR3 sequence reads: CASSLSYLAGNYEQFF. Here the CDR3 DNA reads TGTGCCAGCAGCTTATCATACCTAGCGGGAAACTATGAGCAGTTCTTC. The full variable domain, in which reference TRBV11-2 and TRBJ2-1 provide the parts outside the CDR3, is EAGVAQSPRYKIIEKRQSVAFWCNPISGHATLYWYQQILGQGPKLLIQFQNNGVVDDSQLPKDRFSAERLKGVDSTLKIQPAKLEDSAVYLCASSLSYLAGNYEQFFGPGTRLTVL.

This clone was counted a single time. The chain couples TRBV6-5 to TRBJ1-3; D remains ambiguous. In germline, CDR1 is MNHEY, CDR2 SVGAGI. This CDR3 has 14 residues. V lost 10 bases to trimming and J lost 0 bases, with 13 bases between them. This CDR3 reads CATSDASSGNTIYF. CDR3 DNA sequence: TGTGCCACAAGCGACGCCAGCTCTGGAAACACCATATATTTT.

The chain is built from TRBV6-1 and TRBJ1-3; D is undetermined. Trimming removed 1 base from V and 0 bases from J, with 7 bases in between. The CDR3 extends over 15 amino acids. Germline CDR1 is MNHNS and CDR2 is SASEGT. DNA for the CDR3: TGTGCCAGCAGTGAAGGCCGGTTCTCTGGAAACACCATATATTTT. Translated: CASSEGRFSGNTIYF.

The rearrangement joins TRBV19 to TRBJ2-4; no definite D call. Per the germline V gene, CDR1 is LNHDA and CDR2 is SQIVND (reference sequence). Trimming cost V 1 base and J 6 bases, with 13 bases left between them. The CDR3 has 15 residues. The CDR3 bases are TGTGCCAGTAGTATAGTTCCAGGCAGGATAAACATTCAGTACTTC. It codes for CASSIVPGRINIQYF.

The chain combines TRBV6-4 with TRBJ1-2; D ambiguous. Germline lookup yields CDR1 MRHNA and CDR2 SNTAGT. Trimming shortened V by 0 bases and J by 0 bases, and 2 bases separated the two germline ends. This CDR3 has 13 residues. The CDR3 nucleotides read TGTGCCAGCAGTGACTCCACTAACTATGGCTACACCTTC. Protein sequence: CASSDSTNYGYTF.

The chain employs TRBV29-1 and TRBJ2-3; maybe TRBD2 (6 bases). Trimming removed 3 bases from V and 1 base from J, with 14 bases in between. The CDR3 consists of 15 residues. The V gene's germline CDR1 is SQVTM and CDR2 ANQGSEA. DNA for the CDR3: TGCAGCGTTGACCTACTAGCATCCGGCACAGATACGCAGTATTTT. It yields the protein CSVDLLASGTDTQYF.

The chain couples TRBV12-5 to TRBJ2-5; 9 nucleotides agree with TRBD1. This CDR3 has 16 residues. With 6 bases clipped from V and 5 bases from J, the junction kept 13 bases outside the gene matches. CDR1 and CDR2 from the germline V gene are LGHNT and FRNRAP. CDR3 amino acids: CASGAPGQGAGETQYF. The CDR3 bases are TGTGCTAGTGGGGCACCGGGACAGGGCGCAGGGGAGACCCAGTACTTC. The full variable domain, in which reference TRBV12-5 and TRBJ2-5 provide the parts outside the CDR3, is DARVTQTPRHKVTEMGQEVTMRCQPILGHNTVFWYRQTMMQGLELLAYFRNRAPLDDSGMPKDRFSAEMPDATLATLKIQPSEPRDSAVYFCASGAPGQGAGETQYFGPGTRLLVL.

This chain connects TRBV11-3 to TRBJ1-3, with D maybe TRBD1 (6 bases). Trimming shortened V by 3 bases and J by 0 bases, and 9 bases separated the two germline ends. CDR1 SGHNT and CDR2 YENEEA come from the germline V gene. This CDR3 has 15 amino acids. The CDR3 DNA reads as TGTGCCAGCAGCTTTGGGACAACCTCTGGAAACACCATATATTTT. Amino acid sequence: CASSFGTTSGNTIYF. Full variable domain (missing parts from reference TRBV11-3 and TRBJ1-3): EAGVVQSPRYKIIEKKQPVAFWCNPISGHNTLYWYLQNLGQGPELLIRYENEEAVDDSQLPKDRFSAERLKGVDSTLKIQPAELGDSAVYLCASSFGTTSGNTIYFGEGSWLTVV.

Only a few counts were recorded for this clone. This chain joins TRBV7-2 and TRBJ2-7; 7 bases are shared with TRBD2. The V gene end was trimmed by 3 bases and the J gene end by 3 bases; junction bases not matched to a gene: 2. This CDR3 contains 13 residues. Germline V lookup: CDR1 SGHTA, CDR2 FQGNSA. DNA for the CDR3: TGTGCCAGCAGCTTGTCGGGGGGCTACGAGCAGTACTTC. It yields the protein CASSLSGGYEQYF.

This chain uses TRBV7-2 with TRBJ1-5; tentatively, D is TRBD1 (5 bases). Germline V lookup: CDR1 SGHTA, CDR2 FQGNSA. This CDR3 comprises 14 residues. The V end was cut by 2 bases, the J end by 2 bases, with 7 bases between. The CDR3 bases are TGTGCCAGCAGCTTACAGGGCGGCAATCAGCCCCAGCATTTT. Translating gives CASSLQGGNQPQHF.

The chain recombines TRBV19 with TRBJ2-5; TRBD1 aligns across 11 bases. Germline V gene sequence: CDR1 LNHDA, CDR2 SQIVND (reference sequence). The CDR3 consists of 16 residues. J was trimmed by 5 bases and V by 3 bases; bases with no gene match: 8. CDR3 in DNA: TGTGCCAGTAGTATCCTCGGGACAGGGGGAAGGGAGACCCAGTACTTC. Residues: CASSILGTGGRETQYF.

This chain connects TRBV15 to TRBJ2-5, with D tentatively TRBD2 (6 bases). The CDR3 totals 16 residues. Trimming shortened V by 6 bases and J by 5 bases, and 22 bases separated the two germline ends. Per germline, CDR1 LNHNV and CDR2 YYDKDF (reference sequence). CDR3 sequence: CATSRKGLPGEETQYF. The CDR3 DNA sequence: TGTGCCACCAGTAGGAAAGGACTACCTGGGGAGGAGACCCAGTACTTC.

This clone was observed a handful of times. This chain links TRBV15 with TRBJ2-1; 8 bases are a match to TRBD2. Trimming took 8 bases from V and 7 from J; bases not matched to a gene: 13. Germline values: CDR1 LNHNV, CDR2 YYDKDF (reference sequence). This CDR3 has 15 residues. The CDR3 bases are TGTGCCACCGGGACGGGGGGGCTTAGGGGAAATGAGCAGTTCTTC. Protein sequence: CATGTGGLRGNEQFF.

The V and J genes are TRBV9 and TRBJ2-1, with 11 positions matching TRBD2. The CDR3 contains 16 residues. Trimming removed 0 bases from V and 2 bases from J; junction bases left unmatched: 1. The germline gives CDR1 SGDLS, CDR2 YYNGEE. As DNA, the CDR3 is TGTGCCAGCAGCGTAGTTAGCGGGAGGGCCTACAATGAGCAGTTCTTC. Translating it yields CASSVVSGRAYNEQFF. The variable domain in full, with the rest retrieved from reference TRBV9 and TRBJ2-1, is DSGVTQTPKHLITATGQRVTLRCSPRSGDLSVYWYQQSLDQGLQFLIQYYNGEERAKGNILERFSAQQFPDLHSELNLSSLELGDSALYFCASSVVSGRAYNEQFFGPGTRLTVL.

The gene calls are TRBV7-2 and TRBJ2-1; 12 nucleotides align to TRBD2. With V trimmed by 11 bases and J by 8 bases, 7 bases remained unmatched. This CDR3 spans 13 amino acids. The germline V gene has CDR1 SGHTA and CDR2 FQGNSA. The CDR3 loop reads CASRTSGTYEQFF. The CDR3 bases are TGTGCCTCCAGGACTAGCGGGACATATGAGCAGTTCTTC.

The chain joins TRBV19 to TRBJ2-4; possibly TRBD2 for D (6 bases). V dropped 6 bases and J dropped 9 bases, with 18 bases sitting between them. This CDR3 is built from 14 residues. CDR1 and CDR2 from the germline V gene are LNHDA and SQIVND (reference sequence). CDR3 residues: CASRPWGEVGIQYF. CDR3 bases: TGTGCCAGTAGACCCTGGGGGGAAGTAGGCATTCAGTACTTC.

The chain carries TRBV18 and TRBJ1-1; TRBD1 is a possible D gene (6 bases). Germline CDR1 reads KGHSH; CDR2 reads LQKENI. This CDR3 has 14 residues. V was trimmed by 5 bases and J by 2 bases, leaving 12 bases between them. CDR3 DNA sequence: TGTGCCAGCTCAAACAGGGAATTTAACACTGAAGCTTTCTTT. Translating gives CASSNREFNTEAFF.

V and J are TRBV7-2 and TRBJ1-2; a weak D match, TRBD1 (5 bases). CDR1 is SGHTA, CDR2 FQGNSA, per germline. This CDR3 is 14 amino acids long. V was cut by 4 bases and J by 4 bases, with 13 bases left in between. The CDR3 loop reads CASSSGGLPYGYTF. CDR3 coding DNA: TGTGCCAGCAGCTCTGGGGGACTTCCCTATGGCTACACCTTC.